The T cell receptor (beta chain) under discussion was sequenced for a study of T cells after yellow fever vaccination. For TCR, cDNA came from 5'RACE template switching, which added a universal primer site and UMIs. TCRdb processed the 5' RACE reads anew with MiXCR; each CDR3 protein has one entry. Found here are a few hundred thousand distinct CDR3 sequences, about 19% of them singletons; the top ten hold roughly an eighth. Only one count was recorded for this clonotype. Its target is not known. Germline V lookup: CDR1 LGHNA, CDR2 YNFKEQ. The CDR3 consists of 18 residues. Trimming took 0 bases from V and 0 from J, leaving 15 bases between them. Findings and caveats of the study: A minor fraction of clonotypes spanned both CD4 and CD8 compartments.

This TCR was sampled from a man aged 25 to 45 who received the YFV17D yellow fever vaccine. This chain connects TRBV4-2 to TRBJ2-4; D might be TRBD1 (7 bases). This specimen was PBMCs, taken 15 days after the yellow fever booster vaccination. In nucleotides, the CDR3 is TGTGCCAGCAGCCAAGAAGGAGGGACAGCGCTAGCCAAAAACATTCAGTACTTC. As protein: CASSQEGGTALAKNIQYF.